Included here is one TCR beta chain sequence, with context. Libraries were prepared by immunoSEQ multiplex PCR; TCRdb keeps only in-frame clonotypes and omits some of them. The table records about 1 million clones, about 74% of them present only once. Germline values: CDR1 KGHSH, CDR2 LQKENI. The V gene end was trimmed by 0 bases and the J gene end by 4 bases; junction bases not matched to a gene: 11. The CDR3 has 17 residues. This sample was taken from a study of shared clonotypes between healthy human individuals. The receptor was derived from a man younger than 30 in good health. This rearrangement joins TRBV18 to TRBJ2-7; 8 bases are a match to TRBD1. The specimen sequenced was memory CD4+ T cells sorted from blood. The sample's subset: CD45RA-negative fraction. CDR3 protein: CASSPPTGSGGMYEQYF. CDR3 in DNA: TGTGCCAGCTCACCACCGACTGGGTCAGGGGGCATGTACGAGCAGTACTTC.